These 8 T cell receptor beta chains originate from one sample sequenced in a study of T cell repertoires in cytomegalovirus infection. One entry per CDR3 protein, called by TCRdb with MiXCR from the reads. The table records a few hundred thousand distinct CDR3 sequences, roughly 15% of them present only once. Sequencing was carried out using PBMCs. Receptors were obtained from a human donor in good health (CMV status not recorded). Some clones in this sample may be carry-over from other donors' samples.

The rearrangement joins TRBV20-1 to TRBJ2-7; the D gene is possibly TRBD2 (6 bases). The germline V gene encodes CDR1 DFQATT and CDR2 SNEGSKA (reference sequence). The CDR3 consists of 15 residues. The V gene lost 5 bases and the J gene lost 7 bases, with 24 bases spanning the gap. The CDR3 loop is CSAVETGLLRGEQYF. The CDR3 coding sequence is TGCAGTGCTGTAGAAACGGGACTCCTCAGAGGGGAGCAGTACTTC.

This clonotype showed up many times. The chain recombines TRBV25-1 with TRBJ1-1; D is perhaps TRBD1 (6 bases). Between the trimmed V and J ends, which lost 5 bases and 0 bases, there was a span of 13 bases. This CDR3 is 15 amino acids long. From germline, CDR1 is MGHDK and CDR2 SYGVNS. CDR3 in DNA: TGTGCCAGCAGTCCCCCAGGGGTAATGAACACTGAAGCTTTCTTT. Its translation is CASSPPGVMNTEAFF.

This clonotype has a handful of counts. V gene TRBV29-1 combines with J gene TRBJ2-2, with D possibly being TRBD1 or TRBD2 (6 bases each). The germline CDR1 and CDR2 sequences are SQVTM and ANQGSEA. Trimming removed 7 bases from V and 6 bases from J, with 9 bases in between. The CDR3 consists of 11 residues. The CDR3 loop reads CSAGEAGELFF. DNA of the CDR3: TGCAGCGCAGGGGAGGCCGGGGAGCTGTTTTTT.

In its sample, this clonotype was seen many times. The chain carries TRBV7-9 and TRBJ2-2, with D perhaps matching TRBD2 (5 bases). The CDR3 spans 14 residues. Trimming left V 5 bases short and J 6 bases short, with 13 bases between. The germline gives CDR1 SEHNR, CDR2 FQNEAQ (reference sequence). The DNA of the CDR3 is TGTGCCAGCAGCGACGGGGTTGGGGCCGGGGAGCTGTTTTTT. Amino acids: CASSDGVGAGELFF.

The chain couples TRBV7-9 to TRBJ2-7, with D possibly being TRBD1 or TRBD2 (6 bases each). The ends were cut back, 5 bases at V and 7 bases at J, with 24 bases in the middle. This CDR3 has 16 amino acids. CDR1 and CDR2 (germline): SEHNR, FQNEAQ (reference sequence). The CDR3 DNA sequence: TGTGCCAGCAGCGGCAATGAGGCGGGACAATTCTGGGAGCAGTACTTC. It specifies CASSGNEAGQFWEQYF.

This clonotype was detected many times. The V call is TRBV7-8, the J call TRBJ2-2; no clear D. There are 14 residues in the CDR3. Germline V gene sequence: CDR1 SGHVS, CDR2 FQNEAQ. Trimming removed 5 bases from V and 1 base from J, with 8 bases in between. The CDR3 reads CASSLGRNTGELFF. CDR3 DNA sequence: TGTGCCAGCAGCCTCGGACGGAACACCGGGGAGCTGTTTTTT.

The chain is built from TRBV15 and TRBJ1-6; D might be TRBD1 (5 bases). The CDR3 is 16 residues long. The germline V and J ends were trimmed by 0 bases and 9 bases, with 15 bases remaining between them. CDR1 LNHNV and CDR2 YYDKDF come from the germline V gene (reference sequence). The CDR3 DNA reads as TGTGCCACCAGCAGAGATAGTTCCGCGGGGCTTTCACCCCTCCACTTT. As protein: CATSRDSSAGLSPLHF. The complete variable domain, with remaining parts taken from reference TRBV15 and TRBJ1-6, reads DAMVIQNPRYQVTQFGKPVTLSCSQTLNHNVMYWYQQKSSQAPKLLFHYYDKDFNNEADTPDNFQSRRPNTSFCFLDIRSPGLGDTAMYLCATSRDSSAGLSPLHFGNGTRLTVT.

The table lists this clonotype with a few counts. The genes are TRBV28 and TRBJ1-3, with D unclear. CDR1 is MDHEN, CDR2 SYDVKM, per germline. The CDR3 spans 13 residues. The CDR3 DNA is TGTGCAGGGCGGGAGAACTCTGGAAACACCATATATTTT. It specifies CAGRENSGNTIYF.